The next 3 T cell receptor beta chains were all read from a single sample in a study of blood T cell repertoires in COVID-19 (dated by TCRdb to 2019 to 2021). Libraries came from the immunoSEQ multiplex PCR assay. TCRdb holds this immuneACCESS table with in-frame rearrangements only. Some clones are missing; in checked studies, unresolved V genes explain under half, and the rest has no known cause. The sample includes around 160,000 clones, with roughly 85% observed a single time. The ten most abundant clones make up 8% of the sample. What was sequenced was peripheral blood. Source of these receptors: a woman in her sixties with COVID-19, enrolled during active disease.

V is TRBV11-2 and J is TRBJ1-3; perhaps TRBD1 as D (5 bases). The germline V and J ends were trimmed by 5 bases and 0 bases, with 14 bases remaining between them. CDR1 SGHAT and CDR2 FQNNGV come from the germline V gene. There are 16 residues in the CDR3. Written as DNA, the CDR3 is TGTGCCAGCAGCCTTCGCGGGGGTCTCTCTGGAAACACCATATATTTT. Protein: CASSLRGGLSGNTIYF.

The rearrangement joins TRBV18 to TRBJ1-1, with 8 bases that match TRBD1. The V gene's germline CDR1 is KGHSH and CDR2 LQKENI. With 5 bases clipped from V and 1 base from J, the junction kept 3 bases outside the gene matches. The CDR3 totals 14 residues. Here the CDR3 reads CASSSQGANTEAFF. The CDR3 DNA reads as TGTGCCAGCTCATCCCAGGGGGCGAACACTGAAGCTTTCTTT.

This clone occurred once. The CDR3 sequence: CASTRQGADTQYF. CDR3 sequence (DNA): TGCGCCAGCACCCGACAGGGGGCAGATACGCAGTATTTT. V gene TRBV23-1 combines with J gene TRBJ2-3, with 9 positions matching TRBD1. TRBV23-1 is filed as an ORF, its function uncertain. The ends lost 7 bases at V and 4 bases at J; junction bases unmatched: 3. The CDR3 runs to 13 residues.